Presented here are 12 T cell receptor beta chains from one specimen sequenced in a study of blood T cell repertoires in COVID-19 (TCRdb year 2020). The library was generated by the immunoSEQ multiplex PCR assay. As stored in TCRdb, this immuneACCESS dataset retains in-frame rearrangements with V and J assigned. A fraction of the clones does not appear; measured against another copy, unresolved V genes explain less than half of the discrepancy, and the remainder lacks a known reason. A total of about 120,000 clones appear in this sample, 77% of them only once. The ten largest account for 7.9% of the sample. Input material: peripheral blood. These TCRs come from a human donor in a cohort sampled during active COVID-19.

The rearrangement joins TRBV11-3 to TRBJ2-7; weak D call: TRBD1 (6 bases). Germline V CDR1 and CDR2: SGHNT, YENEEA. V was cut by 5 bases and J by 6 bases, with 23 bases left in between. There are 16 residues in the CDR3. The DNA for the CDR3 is TGTGCCAGCAGCCTTACAGGGCTCCCTGGGTTTTTCGAGCAGTACTTC. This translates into CASSLTGLPGFFEQYF.

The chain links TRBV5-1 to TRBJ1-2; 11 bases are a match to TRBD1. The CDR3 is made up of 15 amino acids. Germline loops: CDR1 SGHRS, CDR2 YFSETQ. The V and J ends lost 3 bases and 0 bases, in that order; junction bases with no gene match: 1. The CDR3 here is CASSSGQGANYGYTF. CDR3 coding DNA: TGCGCCAGCAGCTCGGGACAGGGGGCTAACTATGGCTACACCTTC.

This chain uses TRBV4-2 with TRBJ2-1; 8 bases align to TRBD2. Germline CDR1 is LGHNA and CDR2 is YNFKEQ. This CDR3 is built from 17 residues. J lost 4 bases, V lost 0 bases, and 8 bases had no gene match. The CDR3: CASSQEFLASGYNEQFF. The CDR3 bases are TGTGCCAGCAGCCAAGAGTTTTTAGCTAGCGGGTACAATGAGCAGTTCTTC.

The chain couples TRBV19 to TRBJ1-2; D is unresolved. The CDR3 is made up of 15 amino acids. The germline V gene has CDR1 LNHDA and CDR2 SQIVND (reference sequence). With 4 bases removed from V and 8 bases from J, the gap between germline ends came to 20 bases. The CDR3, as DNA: TGTGCCAGTAGTAACGAAGATGGCGGGGATGACGGCTACACCTTC. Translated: CASSNEDGGDDGYTF.

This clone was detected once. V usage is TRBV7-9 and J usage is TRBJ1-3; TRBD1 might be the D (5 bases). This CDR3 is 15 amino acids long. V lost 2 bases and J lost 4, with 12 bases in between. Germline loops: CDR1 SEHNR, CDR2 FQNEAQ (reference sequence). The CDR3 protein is CASSLKGQLGNTIYF. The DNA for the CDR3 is TGTGCCAGCAGCTTAAAGGGGCAATTGGGAAACACCATATATTTT.

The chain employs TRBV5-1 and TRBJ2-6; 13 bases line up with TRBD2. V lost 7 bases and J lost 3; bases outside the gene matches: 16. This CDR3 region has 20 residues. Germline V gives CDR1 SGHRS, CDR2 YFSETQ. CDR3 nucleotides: TGCGCCAGCGGAACACCGGGACTAGCGGGAAGGGGTGGTGGGGCCAACGTCCTGACTTTC. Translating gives CASGTPGLAGRGGGANVLTF.

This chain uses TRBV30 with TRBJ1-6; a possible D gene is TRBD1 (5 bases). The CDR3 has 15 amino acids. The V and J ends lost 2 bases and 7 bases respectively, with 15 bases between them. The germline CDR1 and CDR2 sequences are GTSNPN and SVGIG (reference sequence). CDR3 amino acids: CAWSLPVGRNSPLHF. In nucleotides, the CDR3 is TGTGCCTGGAGTCTCCCCGTGGGGCGGAATTCACCCCTCCACTTT. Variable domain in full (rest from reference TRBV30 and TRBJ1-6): SQTIHQWPATLVQPVGSPLSLECTVEGTSNPNLYWYRQAAGRGLQLLFYSVGIGQISSEVPQNLSASRPQDRQFILSSKKLLLSDSGFYLCAWSLPVGRNSPLHFGNGTRLTVT.

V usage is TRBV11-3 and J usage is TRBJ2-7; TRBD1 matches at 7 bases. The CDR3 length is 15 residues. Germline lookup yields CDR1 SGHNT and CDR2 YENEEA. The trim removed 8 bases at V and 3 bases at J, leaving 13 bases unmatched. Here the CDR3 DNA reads TGTGCCAGCTCCGACACCGGGACAGCCAACTACGAGCAGTACTTC. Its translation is CASSDTGTANYEQYF.

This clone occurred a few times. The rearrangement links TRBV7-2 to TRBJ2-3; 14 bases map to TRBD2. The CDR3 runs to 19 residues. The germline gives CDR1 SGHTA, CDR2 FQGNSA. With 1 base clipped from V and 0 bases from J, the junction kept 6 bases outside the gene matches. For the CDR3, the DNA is TGTGCCAGCAGCTTAGTGTCCGGGACTAGCGGGGGAAGCACAGATACGCAGTATTTT. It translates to CASSLVSGTSGGSTDTQYF.

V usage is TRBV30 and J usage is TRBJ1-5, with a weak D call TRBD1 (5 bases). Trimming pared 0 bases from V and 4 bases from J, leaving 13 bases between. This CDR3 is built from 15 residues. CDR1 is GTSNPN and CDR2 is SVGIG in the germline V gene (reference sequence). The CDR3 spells CAWSVGQGYNQPQHF. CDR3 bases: TGTGCCTGGAGTGTAGGTCAGGGCTATAATCAGCCCCAGCATTTT. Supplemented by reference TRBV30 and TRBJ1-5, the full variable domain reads SQTIHQWPATLVQPVGSPLSLECTVEGTSNPNLYWYRQAAGRGLQLLFYSVGIGQISSEVPQNLSASRPQDRQFILSSKKLLLSDSGFYLCAWSVGQGYNQPQHFGDGTRLSIL.

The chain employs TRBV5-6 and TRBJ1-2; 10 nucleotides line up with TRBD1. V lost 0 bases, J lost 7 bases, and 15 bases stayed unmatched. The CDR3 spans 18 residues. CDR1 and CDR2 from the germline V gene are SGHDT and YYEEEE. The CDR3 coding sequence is TGTGCCAGCAGCTTGGGCTGGTTGAGGACAGGGGGACTCGGTGGCTACACCTTC. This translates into CASSLGWLRTGGLGGYTF.

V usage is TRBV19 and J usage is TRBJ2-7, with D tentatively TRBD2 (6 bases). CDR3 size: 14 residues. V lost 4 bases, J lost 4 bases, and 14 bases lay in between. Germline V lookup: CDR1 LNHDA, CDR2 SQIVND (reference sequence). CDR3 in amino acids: CASSTGGVLYEQYF. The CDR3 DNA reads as TGTGCCAGTAGTACCGGAGGGGTTCTTTACGAGCAGTACTTC.